The sequence of this TCR beta chain was determined in a study of blood T cell repertoires in COVID-19 (TCRdb year 2020). Regarding the complete study: Collaborator samples came from the United States, Italy and Spain and covered acute and convalescent phases of COVID-19. The prospective study material was composed of cDNA or gDNA derived from T cells, B-cell-depleted T cells, or PBMCs. Sample metadata almost always included a de-identified subject ID, COVID-19 status, age in years and sex. Subjects who had been exposed to COVID-19, were actively infected with it, or had recovered from it provided the deeply sampled blood TCRbeta repertoires that made up the dataset. The samples were drawn from the first 160 participants of the ongoing ImmuneRACE study and from over 950 subjects provided by 6 global collaborators. A freely available public database, intended as a resource for researchers studying the immune response to SARS-CoV-2, is where the repertoires were released. Where HLA class I and class II types were available, the types were taken from metadata supplied by the sample provider, not from assay-based typing. Overall study outcomes, separate from this receptor: Clinical and demographic metadata were provided uncurated, with the amount varying by source and participant.

CDR1 and CDR2 (SGHVS, FQNEAQ) derive from the germline V gene. For this chain, trimming is 5 bases at the V end and 10 bases at the J end, and the number of junction bases without a gene match is 3. Its CDR3 holds 12 amino acids, cysteine through phenylalanine. Of the read, only the CDR3 DNA is kept; its 36 bases are in frame from base 1. Remarks on this clone: Its recognized antigen is unknown. No clone much larger than this one lies a single base away; base qualities are absent.

Enrolling through a virtual design, the prospective study's participants ranged in age from about 18 to 100 years and lived across approximately 25 United States geographic areas. In the prospective study, participants were assigned to cohorts based on the clinical history participants reported in a screening survey and a study questionnaire. In the prospective study, whole blood, serum and a nasopharyngeal or oropharyngeal swab were collected from each participant by mobile phlebotomists. Participants in the prospective study had the option to provide additional blood draws and questionnaires over a roughly 2-month period. Prospective study blood samples were shipped either frozen or at room temperature before DNA extraction. The immunoSEQ Assay, a bias-controlled multiplex PCR, was used to amplify TCRbeta CDR3 regions from genomic DNA. Regarding the original processing steps: Within the assay, amplification of reference gene primers was used to estimate how many nucleated cells each sample contained. To quantify the absolute abundance of each unique TCRbeta CDR3 rearrangement, sequence reads were collapsed and filtered. For each sample, productive Simpson clonality was calculated as the square root of Simpson's diversity index across productive rearrangements. As stored in TCRdb, this immuneACCESS dataset retains in-frame rearrangements with V and J assigned. A fraction of the clones does not appear; measured against another copy, unresolved V genes explain less than half of the discrepancy, and the remainder lacks a known reason. The V and J calls and clone size were taken over from that table, and D and trimming were inferred from the DNA. Counted in this sample were about 400,000 clones; roughly 88% of them appeared once. Roughly 2% of the sample lies in the top ten.

Sequencing was carried out using PBMCs or T cells enriched from blood (not recorded which). The receptor comes from a woman between 40 and 50 years old with acute COVID-19. Recombination linked TRBV7-8 to TRBJ1-4; 8 nucleotides in the junction match TRBD1. The CDR3 in this case is CASSRGQGKLFF. The DNA sequence is TGTGCCAGCAGCCGAGGACAGGGAAAACTGTTTTTT.